A selection of T cell receptor beta chains follows, all from one sample in a study of T cells expressing NK-cell markers. TCRdb re-called the 5' RACE reads and catalogs CDR3 proteins one per entry, DNA excluded. Reported are a few hundred thousand distinct CDR3 sequences; the ten largest clones contain more than 1.4%. Specimen: blood T cells: a sorted CD56 or NKG2C T cell subset, CD4+ or CD8+ T cells, or bulk PBMC T cells (not recorded which). The receptors were gathered from a woman aged 45-65 years in good health. CDR3s include the opening cysteine and the closing phenylalanine or tryptophan.

V,J,CDR3
TRBV6-6,TRBJ2-1,CASSPLAGAVNEQFF
TRBV29-1,TRBJ2-7,CSVGQGPVYEQYF
TRBV5-1,TRBJ2-3,CATARGERDTQYF
TRBV2,TRBJ2-3,CASREQGAPSDTQYF
TRBV5-1,TRBJ2-5,CASSYQPTMRHQETQYF
TRBV5-1,TRBJ2-1,CASARGEPTNEQFF
TRBV11-2,TRBJ2-3,CASSLTTGGGSRDTQYF
TRBV2,TRBJ2-7,CASQTAFAGGEQYF
TRBV6-2/TRBV6-3,TRBJ2-1,CASIPPLAETYNEQFF
TRBV5-1,TRBJ1-4,CASSLDRLSNEKLFF
TRBV6-6,TRBJ1-5,CASSYDLGGNQPQHF
TRBV4-1,TRBJ2-5,CASSQRTIQETQYF
TRBV12-3/TRBV12-4,TRBJ2-6,CASRKLRDSGANVLTF
TRBV28,TRBJ2-7,CASSPASGRAGEQYF
TRBV15,TRBJ2-3,CATSRDDRGRMGDTQYF
TRBV5-1,TRBJ2-1,CASSLEGAGDEQFF
TRBV7-9,TRBJ2-1,CASSLTGGRAYNEQFF
TRBV6-1,TRBJ2-2,CASSEIGGTGNTGELFF
TRBV2,TRBJ2-1,CASSDIQRTSEQFF
TRBV6-5,TRBJ2-2,CATQRVSNTGELFF
TRBV10-3,TRBJ2-2,CAISEVQVSGELFF
TRBV6-5,TRBJ1-2,CASRSPTGKGYTF
TRBV6-1,TRBJ1-3,CASSETQDIRNTIYF